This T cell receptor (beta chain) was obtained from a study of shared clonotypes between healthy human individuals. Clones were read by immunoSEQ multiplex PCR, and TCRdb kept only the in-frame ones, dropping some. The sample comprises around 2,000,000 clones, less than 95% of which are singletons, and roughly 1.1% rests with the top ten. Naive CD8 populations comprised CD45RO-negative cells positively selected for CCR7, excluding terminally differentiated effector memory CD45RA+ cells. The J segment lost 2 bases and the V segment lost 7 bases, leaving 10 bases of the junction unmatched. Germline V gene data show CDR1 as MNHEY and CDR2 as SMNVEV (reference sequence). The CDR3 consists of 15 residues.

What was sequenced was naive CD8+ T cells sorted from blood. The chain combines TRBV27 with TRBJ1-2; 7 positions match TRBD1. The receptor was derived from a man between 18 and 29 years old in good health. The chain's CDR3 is CASTSKQGRNYGYTF. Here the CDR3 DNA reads TGTGCCAGCACTTCAAAACAGGGGAGGAACTATGGCTACACCTTC.